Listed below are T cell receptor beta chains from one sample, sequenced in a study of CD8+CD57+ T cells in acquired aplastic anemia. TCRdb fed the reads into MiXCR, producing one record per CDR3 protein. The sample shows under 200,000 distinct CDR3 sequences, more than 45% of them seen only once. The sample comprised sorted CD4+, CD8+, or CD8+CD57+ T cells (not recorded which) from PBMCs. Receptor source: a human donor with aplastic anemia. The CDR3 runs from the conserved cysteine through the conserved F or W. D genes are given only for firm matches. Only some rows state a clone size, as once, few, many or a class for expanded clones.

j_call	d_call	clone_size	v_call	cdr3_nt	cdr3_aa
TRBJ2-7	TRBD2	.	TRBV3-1	TGTGCCAGCAGCCAACTAGCGGGAGGGCCGGGGGAGCAGTACTTC	CASSQLAGGPGEQYF
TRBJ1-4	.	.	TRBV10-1	TGCGCCAGCAGTGAGTCTGACAGCAACAATGAAAAACTGTTTTTT	CASSESDSNNEKLFF
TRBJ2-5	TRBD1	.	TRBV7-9	TGTGCCAGCGGCGTGGGACAGCAAGAGACCCAGTACTTC	CASGVGQQETQYF
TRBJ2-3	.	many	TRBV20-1	TGCAGTGGCCAGTCGGGAAGTAAGGTAACAGATACGCAGTATTTT	CSGQSGSKVTDTQYF
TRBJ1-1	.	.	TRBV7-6	TGTGCCAGCAGCTTAGAAGGGCGCGTGAACACTGAAGCTTTCTTT	CASSLEGRVNTEAFF
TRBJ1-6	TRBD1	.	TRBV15	TGTGCCACCAGCAATGGGGACAGGGCTAATTCACCCCTCCACTTT	CATSNGDRANSPLHF
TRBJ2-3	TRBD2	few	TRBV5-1	TGCGCCAGCAGCTTGGCCTTAGCGGGAGGACGCACAGATACGCAGTATTTT	CASSLALAGGRTDTQYF
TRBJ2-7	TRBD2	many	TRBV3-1	TGTGCCAGCAGCCTTGCTAGCGGGAGGCGCGGCGAGCAGTACTTC	CASSLASGRRGEQYF
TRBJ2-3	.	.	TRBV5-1	TGCGCCAGCAGCTTGGTAGGTGGGGGCCAGACTAGCACAGATACGCAGTATTTT	CASSLVGGGQTSTDTQYF
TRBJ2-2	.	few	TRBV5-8	TGTGCCAGCAGCTGGGGGCCGGACACCGGGGAGCTGTTTTTT	CASSWGPDTGELFF
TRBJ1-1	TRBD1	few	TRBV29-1	TGCAGCACTACCCGGACAGGGGGAGAAACTGAAGCTTTCTTT	CSTTRTGGETEAFF
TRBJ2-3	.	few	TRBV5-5	TGTGCCAGCAGCTTGGGAGGGGACTCAGATACGCAGTATTTT	CASSLGGDSDTQYF
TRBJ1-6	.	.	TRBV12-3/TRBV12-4	TGTGCCAGCAGTTTTCCGTGGGGTTCACCCCTCCACTTT	CASSFPWGSPLHF
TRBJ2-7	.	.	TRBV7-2	TGTGCCAGCAGCTTCCAGGGGAGGACCTACGAGCAGTACTTC	CASSFQGRTYEQYF
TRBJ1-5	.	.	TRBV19	TGTGCCAGTAGTATAATGGGTCCTCAGCCCCAGCATTTT	CASSIMGPQPQHF
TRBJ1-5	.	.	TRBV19	TGTGCCGGCTCCAGGGGCGGCAATCAGCCCCAGCATTTT	CAGSRGGNQPQHF
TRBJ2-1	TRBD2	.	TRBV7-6	TGTGCCAGCAGCCTCATCACTAGCGGATTCAATGAGCAGTTCTTC	CASSLITSGFNEQFF
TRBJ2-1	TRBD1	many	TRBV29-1	TGCAGCGCCTCGGACAGGGCCTACAATGAGCAGTTCTTC	CSASDRAYNEQFF
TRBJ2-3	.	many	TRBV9	TGTGCCAGCAGCCCCCAAAGGGTTAGCACAGATACGCAGTATTTT	CASSPQRVSTDTQYF
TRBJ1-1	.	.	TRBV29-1	TGCAGCGTTGAGGTTGGGACGATGAACACTGAAGCTTTCTTT	CSVEVGTMNTEAFF
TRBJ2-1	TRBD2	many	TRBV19	TGTGCCAGTAGTATAGGGTCAGCGGGGGAGCAGTTCTTC	CASSIGSAGEQFF
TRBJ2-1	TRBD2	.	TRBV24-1	TGTGCCACCAGTGATCATCGGACTAGCGTGGATGAGCAGTTCTTC	CATSDHRTSVDEQFF
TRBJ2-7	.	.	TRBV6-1	TGTGCCAGCAGTGAAGCTGAAGGGGTGGACGAGCAGTACTTC	CASSEAEGVDEQYF
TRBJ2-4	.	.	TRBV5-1	TGCGCCAGCAGCTTGGACAGTGAAAACATTCGGTACTTC	CASSLDSENIRYF
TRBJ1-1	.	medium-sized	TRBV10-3	TGTGCCATCAGTGAGGACAGCGACACTGAAGCTTTCTTT	CAISEDSDTEAFF
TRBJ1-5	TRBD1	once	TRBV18	TGTGCCAGCTCTCCGGGACAGCGACTCAGCAATCAGCCCCAGCATTTT	CASSPGQRLSNQPQHF
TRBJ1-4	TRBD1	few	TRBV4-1	TGCGCCAGCAGCCGCCCCCGGGACAGTATTATGGGAAAACTGTTTTTT	CASSRPRDSIMGKLFF
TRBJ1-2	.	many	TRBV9	TGTGCCAGCAGCGTATGGGATGATTTGGCCTATGGCTACACCTTC	CASSVWDDLAYGYTF
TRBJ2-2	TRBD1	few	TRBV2	TGTGCCAGCACGGGGACAGCGAACACCGGGGAGCTGTTTTTT	CASTGTANTGELFF
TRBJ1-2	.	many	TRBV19	TGTGCCAGTAGTGCAAACCGCCGCTATGGCTACACCTTC	CASSANRRYGYTF
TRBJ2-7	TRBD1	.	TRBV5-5	TGTGCCAGCAGCTTGCTTGGGACAGGAGACTACGAGCGGTACTTC	CASSLLGTGDYERYF
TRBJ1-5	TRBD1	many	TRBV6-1	TGTGCCAGCGCGACAGGGGCGGCCAATCAGCCCCAGCATTTT	CASATGAANQPQHF
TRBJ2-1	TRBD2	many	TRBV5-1	TGCGCCAGCAGCGAACAGGGACTAGCGGGGATCAATGAGCAGTTCTTC	CASSEQGLAGINEQFF
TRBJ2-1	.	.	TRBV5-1	TGCGCCAGCAGCTTGGACCCGGGAGTCTCCTACAATGAGCAGTTCTTC	CASSLDPGVSYNEQFF
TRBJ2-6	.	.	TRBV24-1	TGTGCCACCAGTGATTCTGGGGGCTCTGGGGCCAACGTCCTGACTTTC	CATSDSGGSGANVLTF
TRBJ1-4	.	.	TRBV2	TGTGCCAGCAGTTCCGAGTTAGGCGGAAAACTGTTTTTT	CASSSELGGKLFF
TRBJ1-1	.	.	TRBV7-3	TGTGCCAGCAGCTCCCCCGGTGCGGGAACTGAAGCTTTCTTT	CASSSPGAGTEAFF
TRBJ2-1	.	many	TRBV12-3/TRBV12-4	TGTGCCAGCAGTGGGGGGAGGTATGAGCAGTTCTTC	CASSGGRYEQFF
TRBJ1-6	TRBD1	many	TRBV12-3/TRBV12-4	TGTGCCAGCAGTCCGGGACAGGGGGCGCAGAATTCACCCCTCCACTTT	CASSPGQGAQNSPLHF
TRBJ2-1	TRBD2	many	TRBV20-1	TGCAGTGCTAGACTGCCTGAGCGGGAGTACAATGAGCAGTTCTTC	CSARLPEREYNEQFF
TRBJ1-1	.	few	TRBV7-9	TGTGCCAGCAGCTTTATATCCTCGGGATACACTGAAGCTTTCTTT	CASSFISSGYTEAFF
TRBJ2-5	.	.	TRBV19	TGTGCCAGTAGTCCATCCGGGGACCAAGAGACCCAGTACTTC	CASSPSGDQETQYF
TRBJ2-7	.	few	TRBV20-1	TGCAGTGCTAGGGCCGGGACGTACGAGCAGTACTTC	CSARAGTYEQYF
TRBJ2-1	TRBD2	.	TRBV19	TGTGCCAGTAGTATTACTAGCGGGAGGAGGGATGAGCAGTTCTTC	CASSITSGRRDEQFF
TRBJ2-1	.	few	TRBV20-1	TGCAGTGCTAGGCCCCTAGCTGTGGAGCAGTTCTTC	CSARPLAVEQFF
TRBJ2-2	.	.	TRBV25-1	TGTGCCAGCAGCCGCTCAGGTGATCTCGCCGGGGAGCTGTTTTTT	CASSRSGDLAGELFF
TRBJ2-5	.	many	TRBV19	TGTGCCAGTAGCCTATGGGGGGTTGGCGAGACCCAGTACTTC	CASSLWGVGETQYF